Below are 26 T cell receptor beta chains sequenced from a single sample in a study of blood T cell repertoires in COVID-19. Using immunoSEQ multiplex PCR, the repertoire was profiled, and TCRdb retains in-frame clones only, with some absent. The repertoire holds 100,000 to 110,000 clones, with over 65% as singletons. The source material was peripheral blood. These receptors all come from a human donor in a cohort sampled during active COVID-19.

V and J are TRBV6-5 and TRBJ1-2; 9 bases line up with TRBD1. Germline CDR1 MNHEY, CDR2 SVGAGI. The V and J ends lost 5 bases and 8 bases, in that order; junction bases with no gene match: 12. This CDR3 is built from 15 residues. Here the CDR3 reads CASSPFGTGMGGYTF. CDR3 nucleotide sequence: TGTGCCAGCAGTCCCTTCGGGACAGGGATGGGCGGCTACACCTTC.

V usage is TRBV5-1 and J usage is TRBJ1-4, with 10 positions matching TRBD1. The CDR3 loop spans 16 amino acids. J was trimmed by 0 bases and V by 3 bases; bases with no gene match: 2. Per the germline V gene, CDR1 is SGHRS and CDR2 is YFSETQ. CDR3 in amino acids: CASSSGQGATNEKLFF. The CDR3 coding sequence is TGCGCCAGCAGCTCTGGACAGGGGGCAACTAATGAAAAACTGTTTTTT.

The count of this clone is one. The rearrangement joins TRBV5-1 to TRBJ1-1; possible D gene TRBD1, 5 bases. Trimming shortened V by 4 bases and J by 4 bases, and 14 bases separated the two germline ends. The CDR3 totals 14 residues. Germline-derived CDR1 and CDR2 are SGHRS and YFSETQ. CDR3 protein: CASSAGPTITEAFF. The CDR3 nucleotides read TGCGCCAGCAGCGCGGGACCGACGATCACTGAAGCTTTCTTT.

The rearrangement joins TRBV30 to TRBJ1-2, with TRBD1 as a possible D gene (6 bases). There are 16 residues in the CDR3. V dropped 4 bases and J dropped 6 bases, with 24 bases sitting between them. Germline assignment: CDR1 GTSNPN and CDR2 SVGIG (reference sequence). This chain's CDR3 is CAWTLPSGTYWNGYTF. CDR3 coding DNA: TGTGCCTGGACCCTCCCCTCCGGGACATACTGGAATGGCTACACCTTC. The complete variable domain, with remaining parts taken from reference TRBV30 and TRBJ1-2, reads SQTIHQWPATLVQPVGSPLSLECTVEGTSNPNLYWYRQAAGRGLQLLFYSVGIGQISSEVPQNLSASRPQDRQFILSSKKLLLSDSGFYLCAWTLPSGTYWNGYTFGSGTRLTVV.

V usage is TRBV6-6 and J usage is TRBJ2-1; TRBD2 is a possible D gene (5 bases). Germline V lookup: CDR1 MNHNY, CDR2 SVGAGI (reference sequence). This CDR3 has 12 amino acids. The V and J ends lost 8 bases and 8 bases respectively, with 13 bases between them. This CDR3 reads CASSPRGYEQFF. The CDR3, as DNA: TGTGCCAGCTCACCCCGCGGGTATGAGCAGTTCTTC.

The genes are TRBV9 and TRBJ2-4; 7 bases line up with TRBD1. Trimming took 3 bases from V and 0 from J; bases not matched to a gene: 6. Germline assignment: CDR1 SGDLS and CDR2 YYNGEE. The CDR3 consists of 16 residues. The CDR3 DNA reads as TGTGCCAGCAGCGCGACGGACAGGCTAGCCAAAAACATTCAGTACTTC. Translated: CASSATDRLAKNIQYF.

The chain has TRBV2 and TRBJ1-2; tentative D call: TRBD1 (5 bases). CDR3 length: 14 amino acids. Germline assignment: CDR1 SNHLY and CDR2 FYNNEI. Trimming removed 5 bases at V and 7 bases at J, with 17 bases between. CDR3 coding DNA: TGTGCCAGCAGTCCTCAGGGTCGAAGAGTTGGCTACACCTTC. Translated, it gives CASSPQGRRVGYTF.

The chain recombines TRBV28 with TRBJ2-3, with a possible D match to TRBD1 (6 bases). V was pared by 6 bases and J by 1 base, with 17 bases between. The CDR3 spans 16 residues. The germline V gene encodes CDR1 MDHEN and CDR2 SYDVKM. CDR3 sequence (DNA): TGTGCCAGCAGAGTTCCTCCGGGACACGGCACAGATACGCAGTATTTT. It encodes CASRVPPGHGTDTQYF.

In this sample, this clone turned up a few times. J is TRBJ2-7 and V is TRBV5-4; 7 bases agree with TRBD2. Germline lookup yields CDR1 SGHNT and CDR2 YYREEE (reference sequence). The J segment lost 5 bases and the V segment lost 2 bases, leaving 7 bases of the junction unmatched. This CDR3 has 14 amino acids. CDR3 nucleotide sequence: TGTGCCAGCAGCTTTGGGGGAGGGGCCCACGAGCAGTACTTC. Its translation: CASSFGGGAHEQYF. Based on the CDR3 plus reference TRBV5-4 and TRBJ2-7, the full variable domain is ETGVTQSPTHLIKTRGQQVTLRCSSQSGHNTVSWYQQALGQGPQFIFQYYREEENGRGNFPPRFSGLQFPNYSSELNVNALELDDSALYLCASSFGGGAHEQYFGPGTRLTVT.

The chain employs TRBV30 and TRBJ2-6, with a possible D match to TRBD1 (6 bases). Germline V gene lookup returns CDR1 GTSNPN and CDR2 SVGIG (reference sequence). V lost 7 bases and J lost 2, with 9 bases in between. The CDR3 has 13 amino acids. The chain's CDR3 is CAFGQPGANVLTF. The CDR3 coding sequence is TGTGCCTTCGGACAGCCTGGGGCCAACGTCCTGACTTTC.

This rearrangement joins TRBV2 to TRBJ1-2; D is perhaps TRBD1 (6 bases). With 4 bases removed from V and 7 bases from J, the gap between germline ends came to 19 bases. CDR3 length: 15 amino acids. Germline CDR1 reads SNHLY; CDR2 reads FYNNEI. CDR3 loop: CASSGNREIKGGYTF. The DNA of the CDR3 is TGTGCCAGCAGTGGGAACAGGGAAATTAAGGGTGGCTACACCTTC.

This chain joins TRBV5-4 and TRBJ1-3; D is undetermined. Per the germline V gene, CDR1 is SGHNT and CDR2 is YYREEE (reference sequence). The CDR3 totals 13 residues. The V end lost 0 bases, the J end lost 6 bases, and 7 bases lay between the germline ends. The CDR3 coding sequence is TGTGCCAGCAGCTTGGCACACATAAACACCATATATTTT. Protein product: CASSLAHINTIYF.

J is TRBJ2-3 and V is TRBV9, with D perhaps matching TRBD1 (6 bases). Germline-derived CDR1 and CDR2 are SGDLS and YYNGEE. V dropped 0 bases and J dropped 0 bases, with 11 bases sitting between them. The CDR3 is made up of 16 amino acids. CDR3 nucleotide sequence: TGTGCCAGCAGCGTAGGTGGACAGTATAGCACAGATACGCAGTATTTT. It codes for CASSVGGQYSTDTQYF.

The rearrangement joins TRBV11-2 to TRBJ2-5; 9 bases match TRBD2. Per the germline V gene, CDR1 is SGHAT and CDR2 is FQNNGV. After removal of 8 bases from V and 1 base from J, the junction contained 14 bases not matched to a gene. This CDR3 has 17 amino acids. CDR3 region: CASCLAGGRGFQETQYF. DNA for the CDR3: TGTGCCAGCTGCCTGGCGGGGGGGCGGGGGTTCCAAGAGACCCAGTACTTC. The variable domain in full, completed from reference TRBV11-2 and TRBJ2-5, reads EAGVAQSPRYKIIEKRQSVAFWCNPISGHATLYWYQQILGQGPKLLIQFQNNGVVDDSQLPKDRFSAERLKGVDSTLKIQPAKLEDSAVYLCASCLAGGRGFQETQYFGPGTRLLVL.

In DNA form, the CDR3 reads TGCGCCAGCAGCCAAGAGGCAGGGGGCCACGAAAAACTGTTTTTT. Its translation is CASSQEAGGHEKLFF. J is TRBJ1-4 and V is TRBV4-1; 8 bases align to TRBD1. CDR3 length equals 15 residues. Germline V gene data show CDR1 as MGHRA and CDR2 as YSYEKL. After removal of 0 bases from V and 8 bases from J, the junction contained 5 bases not matched to a gene.

The chain recombines TRBV27 with TRBJ2-7; perhaps TRBD1 as D (5 bases). CDR3 length equals 12 residues. V was pared by 4 bases and J by 1 base, with 5 bases between. Germline V CDR1 and CDR2: MNHEY, SMNVEV (reference sequence). DNA for the CDR3: TGTGCCAGCAGTTCAGGGTCCTACGAGCAGTACTTC. Its translation is CASSSGSYEQYF.

J is TRBJ2-7 and V is TRBV27; D perhaps matches TRBD2 (5 bases). Germline lookup yields CDR1 MNHEY and CDR2 SMNVEV (reference sequence). Between the trimmed V and J ends, which lost 5 bases and 3 bases, there was a span of 14 bases. The CDR3 is 14 amino acids. In nucleotides, the CDR3 is TGTGCCAGCAGTACGAGGGATTCGGTCTACGAGCAGTACTTC. Protein: CASSTRDSVYEQYF.

This rearrangement joins TRBV5-6 to TRBJ2-7; 7 nucleotides align to TRBD1. CDR3 size: 19 residues. The germline V gene encodes CDR1 SGHDT and CDR2 YYEEEE. V lost 3 bases, J lost 4 bases, and 22 bases stayed unmatched. The CDR3 nucleotides are TGTGCCAGCAGCTCGACTTCCAAAAAGACAGAGGGGGCTACGTACGAGCAGTACTTC. Its translation: CASSSTSKKTEGATYEQYF.

The gene calls are TRBV20-1 and TRBJ1-2, with unresolved D. CDR3 length equals 11 residues. The V gene lost 6 bases and the J gene lost 6 bases, with 11 bases spanning the gap. Germline-derived CDR1 and CDR2 are DFQATT and SNEGSKA (reference sequence). The CDR3 sequence: CSALEPDGYTF. CDR3 sequence (DNA): TGCAGTGCCCTAGAGCCGGATGGCTACACCTTC.

The V and J genes are TRBV21-1 and TRBJ1-2. TRBV21-1 is a recognized pseudogene. This CDR3 region has 12 residues. The CDR3 region is CASSSPGNGYTF. In nucleotides, the CDR3 is TGTGCCAGCAGCAGCCCGGGAAATGGCTACACCTTC.

The genes are TRBV5-1 and TRBJ1-6; D is ambiguous. CDR1 is SGHRS and CDR2 is YFSETQ in the germline V gene. The CDR3 consists of 15 residues. V lost 0 bases and J lost 1, with 5 bases in between. DNA for the CDR3: TGCGCCAGCAGCTTGGGGGAGTCCTATAATTCACCCCTCCACTTT. Amino acids: CASSLGESYNSPLHF.

This chain links TRBV27 with TRBJ1-1; D is possibly TRBD1 (6 bases). The CDR3 extends over 15 amino acids. The V gene's germline CDR1 is MNHEY and CDR2 SMNVEV (reference sequence). The V end lost 3 bases, the J end lost 3 bases, and 14 bases lay between the germline ends. Here the CDR3 DNA reads TGTGCCAGCAGTTTTATTTCACAGGGCTACACTGAAGCTTTCTTT. Translating it yields CASSFISQGYTEAFF.

The V call is TRBV29-1, the J call TRBJ2-6; D is unresolved. Germline CDR1 is SQVTM and CDR2 is ANQGSEA. The CDR3 is made up of 14 amino acids. V shed 3 bases and J shed 4 bases, with 10 bases lying between them. The CDR3 loop reads CSVELVVGANVLTF. CDR3 nucleotide sequence: TGCAGCGTTGAGTTGGTAGTAGGGGCCAACGTCCTGACTTTC.

V gene TRBV4-3 combines with J gene TRBJ2-7; perhaps TRBD2 as D (5 bases). CDR3 length: 16 residues. CDR1 and CDR2 (germline): LGHNA, YSLEER. The V end was cut by 1 base, the J end by 4 bases, with 17 bases between. The CDR3 DNA reads as TGCGCCAGCAGCCAAGCCCCTGAGGGCTATCCGTACGAGCAGTACTTC. Translating it yields CASSQAPEGYPYEQYF.

This chain links TRBV11-2 with TRBJ2-1; D remains unclear. Trimming took off 4 bases at V and 8 bases at J, with 12 bases between the two ends. CDR3 size: 13 residues. Germline V gives CDR1 SGHAT, CDR2 FQNNGV. The CDR3 coding sequence is TGTGCCAGCAGCTCCAGACTCCGCGATGAGCAGTTCTTC. Translating gives CASSSRLRDEQFF.

This sequence joins TRBV9 and TRBJ2-1; D is unclear. The CDR3 has 15 residues. CDR1 is SGDLS and CDR2 is YYNGEE in the germline V gene. The V and J ends lost 0 bases and 2 bases respectively, with 9 bases between them. CDR3 amino acids: CASSVGQFAYNEQFF. The CDR3 region has the DNA TGTGCCAGCAGCGTAGGTCAATTTGCCTACAATGAGCAGTTCTTC.